This is a list of T cell receptor beta chains from one sample in a study of CD4 T cells in relation to SARS-CoV-2 and coronaviruses. Produced via immunoSEQ multiplex PCR; TCRdb's table is partial and in-frame only. The sample carries 60,000 to 85,000 clones, 93% recorded once. Sequencing input: naive CD4+ T cells from PBMCs. The receptors come from a human donor in good health. Each CDR3 is given with its conserved first and last residue. The D gene is left open where the match is weak. The listing skips clone size in some rows; elsewhere it reads once, few, many or a size class.

j_call | d_call | clone_size | v_call | cdr3_nt | cdr3_aa
TRBJ2-7 | NA | NA | TRBV7-2 | TGTGCCAGCAGCTTTAGTGGACAGCAGACCTACGAGCAGTACTTC | CASSFSGQQTYEQYF
TRBJ2-7 | TRBD2 | NA | TRBV6-2/TRBV6-3 | TGTGCCAGCAGCCACTCAGGACTAGCGGGGGACTTCCTAAAGGGAGAGCAGTACTTC | CASSHSGLAGDFLKGEQYF
TRBJ2-1 | TRBD1 | NA | TRBV29-1 | TGCAGCGCCCGTACTGGACAGGGGAGCGATGAGCAGTTCTTC | CSARTGQGSDEQFF
TRBJ2-2 | NA | few | TRBV7-8 | TGTGCCAGCAGCCCAAGAGGCCTGGCGAACACCGGGGAGCTGTTTTTT | CASSPRGLANTGELFF
TRBJ1-1 | NA | NA | TRBV5-1 | TGCGCCAGCAGCCGCATTTCACTGAACACTGAAGCTTTCTTT | CASSRISLNTEAFF
TRBJ2-1 | TRBD2 | NA | TRBV19 | TGTGCCAGTAGTATAGATTTCACTAGCGGGAGGGGAAGGGGTGAGCAGTTCTTC | CASSIDFTSGRGRGEQFF
TRBJ2-7 | TRBD2 | NA | TRBV27 | TGTGCCAGCAGTTTAATAGCGGGATCGGGTACCTACGAGCAGTACTTC | CASSLIAGSGTYEQYF
TRBJ1-1 | NA | NA | TRBV28 | TGTGCCAGCAGTTTATCAGGAACGGAAGCTTTCTTT | CASSLSGTEAFF
TRBJ2-7 | TRBD2 | NA | TRBV5-1 | TGCGCCAGCAGGTCCGAGACTAGCGGGGGGAGCTCCTACGAGCAGTACTTC | CASRSETSGGSSYEQYF
TRBJ2-7 | NA | once | TRBV9 | TGTGCCAGCACAGGACACGACCGGGACGAGCAGTACTTC | CASTGHDRDEQYF
TRBJ1-2 | NA | once | TRBV6-5 | TGTGCCATCTCTAATGGGGTTCCGGGACCCACCGGCTACACCTTC | CAISNGVPGPTGYTF
TRBJ1-1 | NA | NA | TRBV7-2 | TGTGCCAGCAGCTGGCCGGTTTCCGGGACGGTTAACACTGAAGCTTTCTTT | CASSWPVSGTVNTEAFF
TRBJ2-3 | NA | NA | TRBV6-1 | TGTGCCAGCAAGGGGGGTGGCGCAGATACGCAGTATTTT | CASKGGGADTQYF
TRBJ2-7 | NA | NA | TRBV28 | TGTGCCAGCAGTTTAGGGGACCGATGGGGCGGCGAGCAGTACTTC | CASSLGDRWGGEQYF
TRBJ2-7 | TRBD1 | NA | TRBV18 | TGTGCCAGCTCAGAGACAGGGGACATAGCCTACGAGCAGTACTTC | CASSETGDIAYEQYF
TRBJ2-1 | TRBD2 | NA | TRBV4-1 | TGCGCCAGCAGCCAAGCGCGCGGACTAGCGGGAGGGAAAGCCTACAATGAGCAGTTCTTC | CASSQARGLAGGKAYNEQFF
TRBJ1-2 | NA | NA | TRBV1 | TGCACCAGCAGCCAGAGGGGGGACCCTAACTATGGCTACACCTTC | CTSSQRGDPNYGYTF
TRBJ2-1 | NA | NA | TRBV9 | TGTGCCAGCAGCGATATGTACAATGAGCAGTTCTTC | CASSDMYNEQFF
TRBJ2-3 | NA | NA | TRBV27 | TGTGCCAGCAGGCCTCGACTGGAGGATACGCAGTATTTT | CASRPRLEDTQYF
TRBJ2-7 | NA | NA | TRBV29-1 | TGCAGCGTTGAAGATCAACGGGGGACCTACGAGCAGTACTTC | CSVEDQRGTYEQYF
TRBJ1-3 | NA | NA | TRBV19 | TGTGCCAGTTGGGACATCTCTGGAAACACCATATATTTT | CASWDISGNTIYF
TRBJ2-7 | NA | NA | TRBV7-9 | TGTGCCAGCAGCTTCAGCGCCTACGAGCAGTACTTC | CASSFSAYEQYF
TRBJ2-5 | TRBD1 | NA | TRBV11-2 | TGTGCCAGCAGCTTAGATGGGCCAGGGGGCAAAGAGACCCAGTACTTC | CASSLDGPGGKETQYF
TRBJ1-4 | NA | NA | TRBV7-3 | TGTGCCAGCAGCTTAAACAGTGGTGAAAAACTGTTTTTT | CASSLNSGEKLFF
TRBJ1-2 | TRBD1 | NA | TRBV7-9 | TGTGCCAGCAGCTCAGGGGGCGCAGGCACCTTC | CASSSGGAGTF
TRBJ2-3 | TRBD1 | NA | TRBV5-6 | TGTGCCAGCAGCTCGAGCAGGGGGCCAGATACGCAGTATTTT | CASSSSRGPDTQYF
TRBJ1-3 | NA | NA | TRBV7-8 | TGTGCCAGCAGCTTAACCTCTAGGGTTGGAAACACCATATATTTT | CASSLTSRVGNTIYF
TRBJ2-6 | NA | NA | TRBV5-4 | TGTGCCAGCAGCTTGGAGGTTCCTAGGGATGGGGCCAACGTCCTGACTTTC | CASSLEVPRDGANVLTF
TRBJ2-5 | TRBD1 | NA | TRBV5-1 | TGCGCCAGCAGCGATACAGGGGGCTCATACTTCCAGTACTTC | CASSDTGGSYFQYF
TRBJ2-3 | NA | NA | TRBV5-1 | TGCGCCAGCAGCTTGGGCGGGTCCACAGATACGCAGTATTTT | CASSLGGSTDTQYF
TRBJ2-3 | NA | NA | TRBV7-9 | TGTGCCAGCAGCCCTCAGGGTGATACGCAGTATTTT | CASSPQGDTQYF
TRBJ2-7 | TRBD2 | NA | TRBV7-3 | TGTGCCAGCAGCTTAGGGGCGGGGGAGCCCTACGAGCAGTACTTC | CASSLGAGEPYEQYF
TRBJ2-5 | NA | NA | TRBV9 | TGTGCCAGCAGCGAGGGAGGAACGGCCTCTTCAGAGACCCAGTACTTC | CASSEGGTASSETQYF
TRBJ1-6 | NA | NA | TRBV30 | TGTGCCTGGAGTGTACTCGGGGCGAGCTCCTATAATTCACCCCTCCACTTT | CAWSVLGASSYNSPLHF
TRBJ2-2 | NA | NA | TRBV29-1 | TGCAGCGGGGGGGGCTCCGGCGGGGAGCTGTTTTTT | CSGGGSGGELFF
TRBJ2-7 | NA | NA | TRBV5-1 | TGCGCCAGCAGCTTACGTTCCACCTCCTACGAGCAGTACTTC | CASSLRSTSYEQYF
TRBJ1-3 | NA | NA | TRBV9 | TGTGCCAGCAGCGTAGGACAAATTGGAAACACCATATATTTT | CASSVGQIGNTIYF
TRBJ1-4 | NA | NA | TRBV5-1 | TGCGCCAGCAGCCCTTCGAATCTCGGGACGGTTGCAACTAATGAAAAACTGTTTTTT | CASSPSNLGTVATNEKLFF
TRBJ1-6 | TRBD1 | NA | TRBV5-6 | TGTGCCAGCAGCATAGGGGGCGCTGGAAATTCACCCCTCCACTTT | CASSIGGAGNSPLHF
TRBJ1-2 | NA | once | TRBV12-3/TRBV12-4 | TGTGCCAGCAGTTTACGACAGCAATATGGCTACACCTTC | CASSLRQQYGYTF
TRBJ1-1 | NA | NA | TRBV6-5 | TGTGCCAGCGTCCCGGACGGCATGAACACTGAAGCTTTCTTT | CASVPDGMNTEAFF
TRBJ2-1 | TRBD2 | NA | TRBV2 | TGTGCCAGCAGTGAGGGGACTAGCGGGAGGCTCTACAATGAGCAGTTCTTC | CASSEGTSGRLYNEQFF
TRBJ2-1 | NA | NA | TRBV2 | TGTGCCAGCAAAGTAAGCTCCTACAATGAGCAGTTCTTC | CASKVSSYNEQFF
TRBJ2-1 | TRBD2 | NA | TRBV5-1 | TGCGCCAGCAGCTTTGCGGGGCTAGCGGGAGGTGTGGGGCAGTTCTTC | CASSFAGLAGGVGQFF
TRBJ2-7 | NA | NA | TRBV5-1 | TGCGCCAGCAGCTTAGCTGACACCTACGAGCAGTACTTC | CASSLADTYEQYF
TRBJ2-5 | TRBD2 | NA | TRBV7-2 | TGTGCCAGCAGCCCGGGACTAGAGAGAGAGACCCAGTACTTC | CASSPGLERETQYF
TRBJ2-7 | TRBD1 | NA | TRBV28 | TGTGCCAGCAGAGCGACAGGGGGCGGATACTACGAGCAGTACTTC | CASRATGGGYYEQYF
TRBJ1-6 | NA | NA | TRBV6-5 | TGTGCCAGCAGTTACGATGCCAGGACCTATAATTCACCCCTCCACTTT | CASSYDARTYNSPLHF
TRBJ2-1 | TRBD2 | NA | TRBV16 | TGTGCCAGCAGCCAAAGGAGACTAGCGGCCTACAATGAGCAGTTCTTC | CASSQRRLAAYNEQFF
TRBJ1-1 | NA | NA | TRBV5-5 | TGTGCCAGCAGCTTTTCTGATGGCACTGAAGCTTTCTTT | CASSFSDGTEAFF
TRBJ2-6 | NA | NA | TRBV2 | TGTGCCAGCAGTGCGTCGGGTCTAACTCCTGGGGCCAACGTCCTGACTTTC | CASSASGLTPGANVLTF
TRBJ2-4 | TRBD1 | NA | TRBV6-5 | TGTGCCAGCAGCGCTGGGACAGGGGGGTCTAACATTCAGTACTTC | CASSAGTGGSNIQYF
TRBJ1-3 | NA | NA | TRBV10-3 | TGTGCCATCAGTCAGCAGGGGAAGAGCTCTGGAAACACCATATATTTT | CAISQQGKSSGNTIYF